The rows below give T cell receptor beta chains drawn from one sample of a study of blood T cells in healthy people across ages. TCRdb used MiXCR to reprocess the 5' RACE reads, holding one entry per CDR3 protein. The data contain over 1,500,000 distinct CDR3 sequences, around half of them seen just once; the ten biggest clones take up less than 2.5%. The sequencing input was blood. These receptors came from a woman between 35 and 50 years old in good health. CDR3s include the opening cysteine and the closing phenylalanine or tryptophan. Each record gives: J gene, V gene, clone size, D gene, CDR3 DNA, CDR3 protein. A D gene is named only where the DNA matches it firmly. Size is stated for part of the rows, as once, few or many counts, or as a class when the clone is expanded.

J gene: TRBJ2-1; V gene: TRBV4-1; clone size: .; D gene: .; CDR3 DNA: TGCGCCAGCAGCCAAGAAGGGGGACTTATCCCTGGCCATGAGCAGTTCTTC; CDR3 protein: CASSQEGGLIPGHEQFF
J gene: TRBJ2-7; V gene: TRBV28; clone size: many; D gene: TRBD2; CDR3 DNA: TGTGCCAGCAGTGCTGACAAAATCGCGGGAGACGAGCAGTACTTC; CDR3 protein: CASSADKIAGDEQYF
J gene: TRBJ2-1; V gene: TRBV29-1; clone size: few; D gene: .; CDR3 DNA: TGCAGCGTCGGAGGGACCCAGAACAATGAGCAGTTCTTC; CDR3 protein: CSVGGTQNNEQFF
J gene: TRBJ2-5; V gene: TRBV4-1; clone size: .; D gene: TRBD2; CDR3 DNA: TGCGCCAGCAGCCAAGTTACTAGCGGGGGCGGGAAGACCCAGTACTTC; CDR3 protein: CASSQVTSGGGKTQYF
J gene: TRBJ2-1; V gene: TRBV28; clone size: .; D gene: .; CDR3 DNA: TGTGCCAGCAGTGTGAAGGGGGTCTTATACAATGAGCAGTTCTTC; CDR3 protein: CASSVKGVLYNEQFF
J gene: TRBJ2-1; V gene: TRBV29-1; clone size: few; D gene: TRBD1; CDR3 DNA: TGCAGCCCCCGACAGGGGATTTACAATGAGCAGTTCTTC; CDR3 protein: CSPRQGIYNEQFF
J gene: TRBJ2-5; V gene: TRBV5-6; clone size: .; D gene: .; CDR3 DNA: TGTGCCAGCAGCTTCTTCAGCGAGGACGGGGTATCTGAGACCCAGTACTTC; CDR3 protein: CASSFFSEDGVSETQYF
J gene: TRBJ2-5; V gene: TRBV6-5; clone size: few; D gene: .; CDR3 DNA: TGTGCCAGCAGTTACTCCGGACGGAAGTACTTC; CDR3 protein: CASSYSGRKYF
J gene: TRBJ2-1; V gene: TRBV6-4; clone size: .; D gene: TRBD1; CDR3 DNA: TGTGCCAGCAGTGAGGGACAGGGTCAGCATGAGCAGTTCTTC; CDR3 protein: CASSEGQGQHEQFF
J gene: TRBJ2-5; V gene: TRBV2; clone size: .; D gene: .; CDR3 DNA: TGTGCCAGCACAGATCCTTACCAAGAGACCCAGTACTTC; CDR3 protein: CASTDPYQETQYF
J gene: TRBJ2-7; V gene: TRBV28; clone size: .; D gene: TRBD2; CDR3 DNA: TGTGCCAGCAGTCAACCCCGGGACTACACCTACGAGCAGTACTTC; CDR3 protein: CASSQPRDYTYEQYF
J gene: TRBJ2-5; V gene: TRBV7-9; clone size: few; D gene: TRBD1; CDR3 DNA: TGTGCCAGCAGCTCCGGACAGGGGGCGCCCCAAGAGACCCAGTACTTC; CDR3 protein: CASSSGQGAPQETQYF
J gene: TRBJ1-6; V gene: TRBV5-1; clone size: .; D gene: .; CDR3 DNA: TGCACCAGCAGCTTGGCCCCTAGCGCGAATTCACCCCTCCACTTT; CDR3 protein: CTSSLAPSANSPLHF
J gene: TRBJ2-1; V gene: TRBV3-1; clone size: .; D gene: TRBD2; CDR3 DNA: TGTGCCAGCAGCCAAGTCCCGCTAGCGGGGGAATACAATGAGCAGTTCTTC; CDR3 protein: CASSQVPLAGEYNEQFF